One sample yielded the 17 T cell receptor beta chains listed below, sequenced in a study of T cells in Graves' hyperthyroidism and ophthalmopathy. Amplified TCR beta CDR3 regions derived from RNA transcripts. Carried out on the TCR CDR3, a first-round RT-PCR used the HTBI primer set. TCRdb itself ran the multiplex PCR reads through MiXCR, one entry per CDR3 protein. The profile shows 250,000 to 300,000 distinct CDR3 sequences, around 19% of them singletons. Sequencing was performed on blood. The source of these receptors is a man in his fifties with Graves' ophthalmopathy.

This chain uses TRBV7-9 with TRBJ2-7; TRBD2 matches 7 bases. Germline values: CDR1 SEHNR, CDR2 FQNEAQ (reference sequence). Germline trimming cut 2 bases from V and 4 bases from J; bases unmatched to any gene: 8. This CDR3 is built from 15 residues. CDR3 in amino acids: CASSLSRGSGYEQYF. The CDR3 DNA reads TGTGCCAGCAGCTTATCCCGCGGGAGCGGGTACGAGCAGTACTTC.

Worth noting for this clonotype: A much larger clone lies a single base off, so this may be a read error. The rearrangement uses TRBV2 and TRBJ2-1, with TRBD2 identical over 8 bases. The CDR3 sequence is 14 residues long. Germline-derived CDR1 and CDR2 are SNHLY and FYNNEI. V gave up 7 bases and J gave up 5 bases; unmatched junction bases: 7. CDR3 region: CASTQDSGNNEQFF. The CDR3 DNA sequence: TGTGCCAGCACCCAGGATAGCGGGAACAATGAGCAGTTCTTC. Full variable domain (missing parts from reference TRBV2 and TRBJ2-1): EPEVTQTPSHQVTQMGQEVILRCVPISNHLYFYWYRQILGQKVEFLVSFYNNEISEKSEIFDDQFSVERPDGSNFTLKIRSTKLEDSAMYFCASTQDSGNNEQFFGPGTRLTVL.

V gene TRBV7-8 combines with J gene TRBJ2-7; D perhaps matches TRBD1 (6 bases). The germline V gene encodes CDR1 SGHVS and CDR2 FQNEAQ. Trimming removed 4 bases at V and 0 bases at J, with 16 bases between. CDR3 length: 16 amino acids. The CDR3 loop is CASSSQGAGASYEQYF. The CDR3 DNA is TGTGCCAGCAGCTCGCAAGGGGCAGGGGCCTCCTACGAGCAGTACTTC.

This clonotype was detected a few times. V and J are TRBV28 and TRBJ2-3; D possibly matches TRBD1 or TRBD2 (6 bases each). CDR1 is MDHEN and CDR2 is SYDVKM in the germline V gene. The V and J ends lost 2 bases and 5 bases respectively, with 20 bases between them. The CDR3 is made up of 17 amino acids. The DNA of the CDR3 is TGTGCCAGCAGTTTACGCCGGGCAGCGAAGGGGGGAGATACGCAGTATTTT. Its protein product is CASSLRRAAKGGDTQYF.

The J gene is TRBJ1-1, the V gene TRBV15; D remains ambiguous. The CDR3 contains 15 residues. V was trimmed by 0 bases and J by 6 bases, leaving 14 bases between them. Looked up from germline, CDR1 is LNHNV and CDR2 is YYDKDF (reference sequence). The DNA of the CDR3 is TGTGCCACCAGCAGAGAGGCGGGAGCCATATCTGAAGCTTTCTTT. The encoded protein is CATSREAGAISEAFF.

This clonotype was recorded a few times. The chain employs TRBV15 and TRBJ2-7, with no clear D. V lost 3 bases to trimming and J lost 2 bases, with 8 bases between them. The germline V gene encodes CDR1 LNHNV and CDR2 YYDKDF (reference sequence). The CDR3 is 13 residues long. CDR3: CATSSYETYEQYF. The CDR3 coding sequence is TGTGCCACCAGCAGTTACGAGACCTACGAGCAGTACTTC.

On this clonotype itself: Just one base apart from a much larger clone, this may be a read error. V gene TRBV18 combines with J gene TRBJ2-7; TRBD1 matches at 7 bases. This CDR3 is 15 amino acids long. The germline gives CDR1 KGHSH, CDR2 LQKENI. V gave up 4 bases and J gave up 5 bases; unmatched junction bases: 11. CDR3 nucleotides: TGTGCCAGCTCACAGTCATCCGACAGGGCCCACGAGCAGTACTTC. Its protein is CASSQSSDRAHEQYF. The full variable domain, in which reference TRBV18 and TRBJ2-7 provide the parts outside the CDR3, is NAGVMQNPRHLVRRRGQEARLRCSPMKGHSHVYWYRQLPEEGLKFMVYLQKENIIDESGMPKERFSAEFPKEGPSILRIQQVVRGDSAAYFCASSQSSDRAHEQYFGPGTRLTVT.

This clonotype has a count of ten or more. CDR3 in DNA: TGTGCCACCAGTGATTTGACCAGGGGGCCGGAGACCCAGTACTTC. Protein product: CATSDLTRGPETQYF. The chain links TRBV24-1 to TRBJ2-5; 8 bases align to TRBD1. Looked up from germline, CDR1 is KGHDR and CDR2 is SFDVKD. V shed 0 bases and J 5 bases; nucleotides not matched to a gene: 4. The CDR3 extends over 15 amino acids.

The chain carries TRBV6-5 and TRBJ2-7; no firm D call. V was clipped by 2 bases and J by 3 bases, with 14 bases between them. Germline lookup yields CDR1 MNHEY and CDR2 SVGAGI. The CDR3 has 15 residues. The CDR3 DNA reads as TGTGCCAGCAGTTACAAGGGCCCCCTTCTCTACGAGCAGTACTTC. Protein product: CASSYKGPLLYEQYF.

The rearrangement links TRBV19 to TRBJ2-2, with D tentatively TRBD2 (5 bases). CDR1 LNHDA and CDR2 SQIVND come from the germline V gene (reference sequence). This CDR3 comprises 13 residues. V lost 3 bases and J 5 bases, leaving 7 bases between the germline ends. In DNA form, the CDR3 reads TGTGCCAGTAGTATTGAGGGTACCGGGGAGCTGTTTTTT. This codes for CASSIEGTGELFF.

This clonotype was recorded at least ten times. This chain joins TRBV20-1 and TRBJ2-7, with 7 bases aligning to TRBD2. Germline loops: CDR1 DFQATT, CDR2 SNEGSKA (reference sequence). The junction had 6 bases not matched to a gene; V was cut back by 1 base and J by 0 bases. The CDR3 consists of 15 residues. The CDR3 sequence is CSARGSGLSSYEQYF. CDR3 DNA: TGCAGTGCTAGAGGATCGGGACTAAGCTCCTACGAGCAGTACTTC.

This clonotype was counted ten times or more. CDR3 bases: TGTGCCAGCAGTGGAAGGACACGCAATCAGCCCCAGCATTTT. Its protein product is CASSGRTRNQPQHF. The gene calls are TRBV2 and TRBJ1-5; D is possibly TRBD1 (5 bases). CDR1 is SNHLY, CDR2 FYNNEI, per germline. Trimming stripped 4 bases from V and 2 bases from J, with 9 bases between. The CDR3 sequence is 14 residues long.

This clonotype was recorded at least ten times. The V call is TRBV12-3 or TRBV12-4, the J call TRBJ2-3; TRBD2 aligns across 7 bases. The length of the CDR3 is 16 residues. V shed 4 bases and J 2 bases; nucleotides not matched to a gene: 9. The CDR3 reads CASSSPGGGLTDTQYF. CDR3 nucleotides: TGTGCCAGCAGTTCCCCGGGGGGTGGGCTCACAGATACGCAGTATTTT.

This clonotype has a handful of counts. The V gene is TRBV9, the J gene TRBJ1-5; D is ambiguous. The V gene's germline CDR1 is SGDLS and CDR2 YYNGEE. Trimming left V 3 bases short and J 3 bases short, with 10 bases between. This CDR3 is 14 amino acids long. The chain's CDR3 is CASSDDTFNQPQHF. Here the CDR3 DNA reads TGTGCCAGCAGCGACGACACCTTCAATCAGCCCCAGCATTTT.

This clonotype was seen many times. The chain links TRBV12-3 or TRBV12-4 to TRBJ1-2; 11 bases line up with TRBD1. This CDR3 comprises 16 residues. J was trimmed by 6 bases and V by 5 bases; bases with no gene match: 11. CDR3 nucleotides: TGTGCCAGCAGTGGACAGGGGGCGCCCCGGGGGGATGGCTACACCTTC. It translates to CASSGQGAPRGDGYTF.

This clonotype was seen ten or more times. The chain links TRBV7-9 to TRBJ2-1; the match to TRBD2 covers 8 bases. This CDR3 contains 16 residues. V was pared by 1 base and J by 7 bases, with 9 bases of the junction left unmatched. Per germline, CDR1 SEHNR and CDR2 FQNEAQ (reference sequence). In nucleotides, the CDR3 is TGTGCCAGCAGCTTAGAAAGGTTGGCTAGCGGGAATGAGCAGTTCTTC. Translation: CASSLERLASGNEQFF.

The sample holds many counts of this clonotype. The chain carries TRBV28 and TRBJ1-2, with D tentatively TRBD1 (5 bases). Germline assignment: CDR1 MDHEN and CDR2 SYDVKM. The CDR3 has 16 residues. V lost 4 bases to trimming and J lost 3 bases, with 18 bases between them. CDR3 loop: CASSSSGTSGHYGYTF. CDR3 in DNA: TGTGCCAGCAGTTCCTCCGGGACTTCGGGGCACTATGGCTACACCTTC.